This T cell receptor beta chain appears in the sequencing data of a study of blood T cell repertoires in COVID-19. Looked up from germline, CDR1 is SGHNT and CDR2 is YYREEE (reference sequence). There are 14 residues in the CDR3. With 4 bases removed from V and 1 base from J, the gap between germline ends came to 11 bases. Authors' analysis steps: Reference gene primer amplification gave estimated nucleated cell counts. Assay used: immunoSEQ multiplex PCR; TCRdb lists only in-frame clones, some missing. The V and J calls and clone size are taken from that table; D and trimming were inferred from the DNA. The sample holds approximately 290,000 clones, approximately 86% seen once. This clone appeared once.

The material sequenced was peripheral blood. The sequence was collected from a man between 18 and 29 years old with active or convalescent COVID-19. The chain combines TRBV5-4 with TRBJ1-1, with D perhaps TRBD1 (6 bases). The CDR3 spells CASSIQGANTEAFF. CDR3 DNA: TGTGCCAGCAGCATACAGGGCGCGAACACTGAAGCTTTCTTT.